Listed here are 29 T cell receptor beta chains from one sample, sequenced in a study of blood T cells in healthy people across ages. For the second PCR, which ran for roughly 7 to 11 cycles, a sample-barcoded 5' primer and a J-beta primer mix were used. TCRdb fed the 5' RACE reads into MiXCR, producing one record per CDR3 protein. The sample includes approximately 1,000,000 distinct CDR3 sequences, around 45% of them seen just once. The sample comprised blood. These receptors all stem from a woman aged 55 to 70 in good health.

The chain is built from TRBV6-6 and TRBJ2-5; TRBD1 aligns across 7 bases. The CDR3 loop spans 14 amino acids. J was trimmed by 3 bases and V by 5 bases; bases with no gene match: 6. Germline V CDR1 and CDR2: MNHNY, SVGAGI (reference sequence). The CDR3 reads CASSNGDREETQYF. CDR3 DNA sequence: TGTGCCAGCAGTAACGGGGACAGAGAAGAGACCCAGTACTTC.

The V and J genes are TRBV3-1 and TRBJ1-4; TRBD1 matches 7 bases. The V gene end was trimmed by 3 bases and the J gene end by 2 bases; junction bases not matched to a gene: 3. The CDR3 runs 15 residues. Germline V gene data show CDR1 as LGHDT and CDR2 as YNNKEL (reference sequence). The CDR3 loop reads CASSHAGQTNEKLFF. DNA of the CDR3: TGTGCCAGCAGCCACGCGGGACAGACTAATGAAAAACTGTTTTTT.

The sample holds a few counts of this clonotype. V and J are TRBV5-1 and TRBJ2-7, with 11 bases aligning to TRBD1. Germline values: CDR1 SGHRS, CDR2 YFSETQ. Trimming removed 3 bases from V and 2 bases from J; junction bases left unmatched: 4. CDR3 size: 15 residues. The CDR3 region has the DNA TGCGCCAGCAGCTCTGGGACAGGGGGGACCTACGAGCAGTACTTC. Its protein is CASSSGTGGTYEQYF.

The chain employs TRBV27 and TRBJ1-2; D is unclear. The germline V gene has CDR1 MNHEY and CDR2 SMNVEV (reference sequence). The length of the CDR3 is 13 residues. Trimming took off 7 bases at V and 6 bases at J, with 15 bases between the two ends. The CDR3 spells CASTTVLGHGYTF. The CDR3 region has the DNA TGTGCCAGCACCACAGTACTTGGGCATGGCTACACCTTC.

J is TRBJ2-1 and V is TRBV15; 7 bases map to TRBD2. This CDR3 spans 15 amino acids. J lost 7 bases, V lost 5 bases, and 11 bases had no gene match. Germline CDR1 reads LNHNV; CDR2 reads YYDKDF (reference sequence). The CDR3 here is CATSGGVAGGNEQFF. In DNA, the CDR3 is TGTGCCACCAGCGGCGGGGTAGCGGGTGGAAATGAGCAGTTCTTC.

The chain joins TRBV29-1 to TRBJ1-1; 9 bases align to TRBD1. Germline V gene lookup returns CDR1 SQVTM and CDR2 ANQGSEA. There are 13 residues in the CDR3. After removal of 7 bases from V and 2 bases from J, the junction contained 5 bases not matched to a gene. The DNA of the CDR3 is TGCAGCGCCAAGACAGGGGGTAACACTGAAGCTTTCTTT. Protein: CSAKTGGNTEAFF.

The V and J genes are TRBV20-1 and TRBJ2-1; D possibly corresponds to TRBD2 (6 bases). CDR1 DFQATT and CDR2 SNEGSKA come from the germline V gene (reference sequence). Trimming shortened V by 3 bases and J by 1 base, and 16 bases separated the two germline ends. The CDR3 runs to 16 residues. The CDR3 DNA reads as TGCAGTGCTAGCTCAGGGACTTCAAGATCCTACAATGAGCAGTTCTTC. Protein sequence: CSASSGTSRSYNEQFF.

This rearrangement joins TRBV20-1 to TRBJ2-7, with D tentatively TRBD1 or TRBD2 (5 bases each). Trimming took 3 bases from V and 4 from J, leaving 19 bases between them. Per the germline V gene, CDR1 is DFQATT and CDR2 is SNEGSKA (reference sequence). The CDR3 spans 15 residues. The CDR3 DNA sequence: TGCAGTGCTAGGGACTCTCCTGGTGGGGGTTACGAGCAGTACTTC. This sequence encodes CSARDSPGGGYEQYF.

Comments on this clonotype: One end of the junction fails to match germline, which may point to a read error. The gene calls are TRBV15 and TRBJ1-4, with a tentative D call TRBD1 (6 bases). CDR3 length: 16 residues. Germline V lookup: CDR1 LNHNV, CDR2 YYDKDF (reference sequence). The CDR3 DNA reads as TGTGCCATCAGCAGAGGGGTGCAGGGGACTAATGAAAAACTGTTTTTT. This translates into CAISRGVQGTNEKLFF.

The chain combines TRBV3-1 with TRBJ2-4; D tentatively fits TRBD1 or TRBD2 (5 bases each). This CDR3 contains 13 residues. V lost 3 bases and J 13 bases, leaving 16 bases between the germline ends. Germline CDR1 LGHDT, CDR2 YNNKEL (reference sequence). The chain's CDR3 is CASSQRPVGEQYF. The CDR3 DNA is TGTGCCAGCAGCCAGCGACCGGTGGGGGAGCAGTACTTC.

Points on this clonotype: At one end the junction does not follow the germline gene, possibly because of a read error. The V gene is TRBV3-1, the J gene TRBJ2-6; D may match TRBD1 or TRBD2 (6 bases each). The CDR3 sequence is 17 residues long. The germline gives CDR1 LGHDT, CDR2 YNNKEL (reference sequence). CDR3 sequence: CASSLPGHPPGANALTF. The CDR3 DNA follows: TGTGCCAGCAGCCTTCCGGGACACCCTCCGGGGGCCAACGCCCTGACTTTC. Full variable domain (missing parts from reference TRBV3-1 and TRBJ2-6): DTAVSQTPKYLVTQMGNDKSIKCEQNLGHDTMYWYKQDSKKFLKIMFSYNNKELIINETVPNRFSPKSPDKAHLNLHINSLELGDSAVYFCASSLPGHPPGANALTFGAGSRLTVL.

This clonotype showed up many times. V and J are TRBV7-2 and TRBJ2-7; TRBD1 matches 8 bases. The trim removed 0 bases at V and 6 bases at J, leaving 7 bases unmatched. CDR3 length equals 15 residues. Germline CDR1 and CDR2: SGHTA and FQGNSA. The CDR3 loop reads CASSLADRELTEQYF. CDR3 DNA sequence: TGTGCCAGCAGCTTAGCGGACAGGGAACTAACCGAGCAGTACTTC.

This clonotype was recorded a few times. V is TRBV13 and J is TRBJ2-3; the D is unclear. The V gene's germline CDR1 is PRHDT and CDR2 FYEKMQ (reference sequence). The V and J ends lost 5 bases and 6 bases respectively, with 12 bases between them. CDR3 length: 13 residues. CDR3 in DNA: TGTGCCAGCAGCCCACTTCATTCCGATACGCAGTATTTT. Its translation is CASSPLHSDTQYF.

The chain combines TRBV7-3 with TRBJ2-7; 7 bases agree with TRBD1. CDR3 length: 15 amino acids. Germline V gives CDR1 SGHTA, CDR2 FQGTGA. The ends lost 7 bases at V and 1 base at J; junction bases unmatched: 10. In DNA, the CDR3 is TGTGCCAGCAACGATAGACAGGGTTCATCCTACGAGCAGTACTTC. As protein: CASNDRQGSSYEQYF. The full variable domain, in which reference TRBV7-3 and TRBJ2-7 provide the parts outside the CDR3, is GAGVSQTPSNKVTEKGKYVELRCDPISGHTALYWYRQSLGQGPEFLIYFQGTGAADDSGLPNDRFFAVRPEGSVSTLKIQRTERGDSAVYLCASNDRQGSSYEQYFGPGTRLTVT.

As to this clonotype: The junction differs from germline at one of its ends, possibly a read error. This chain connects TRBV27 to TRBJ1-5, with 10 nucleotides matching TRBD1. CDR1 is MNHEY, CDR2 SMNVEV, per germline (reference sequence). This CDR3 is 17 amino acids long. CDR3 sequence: CVSSLLGTGVGNQPQHF. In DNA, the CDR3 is TGTGTCAGCAGTTTGCTTGGGACAGGGGTTGGCAATCAGCCCCAGCATTTT.

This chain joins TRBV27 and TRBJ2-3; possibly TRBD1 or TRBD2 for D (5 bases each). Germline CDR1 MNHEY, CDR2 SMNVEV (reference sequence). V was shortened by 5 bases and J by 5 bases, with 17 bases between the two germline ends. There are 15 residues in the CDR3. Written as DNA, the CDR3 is TGTGCCAGCAGTGGCCTAGGGACGGGAAGAGATACGCAGTATTTT. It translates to CASSGLGTGRDTQYF.

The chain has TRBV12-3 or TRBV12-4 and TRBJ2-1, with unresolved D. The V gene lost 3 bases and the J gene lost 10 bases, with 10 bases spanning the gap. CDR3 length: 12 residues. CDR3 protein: CASSFSVAEQFF. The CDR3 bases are TGTGCCAGCAGTTTCTCGGTGGCGGAGCAGTTCTTC.

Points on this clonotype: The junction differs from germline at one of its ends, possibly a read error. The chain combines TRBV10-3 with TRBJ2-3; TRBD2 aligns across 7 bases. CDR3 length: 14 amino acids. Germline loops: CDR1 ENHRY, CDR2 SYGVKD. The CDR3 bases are TGTGCCATCAGTCAGCGGGAAAGCATAGATACGCAGTATTTT. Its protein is CAISQRESIDTQYF.

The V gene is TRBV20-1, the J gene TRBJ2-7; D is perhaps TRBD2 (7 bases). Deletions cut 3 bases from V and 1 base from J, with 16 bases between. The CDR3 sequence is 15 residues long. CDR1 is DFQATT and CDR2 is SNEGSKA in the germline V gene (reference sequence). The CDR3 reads CSARVGGRGSYEQYF. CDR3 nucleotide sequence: TGCAGTGCTAGGGTCGGGGGGCGCGGATCCTACGAGCAGTACTTC.

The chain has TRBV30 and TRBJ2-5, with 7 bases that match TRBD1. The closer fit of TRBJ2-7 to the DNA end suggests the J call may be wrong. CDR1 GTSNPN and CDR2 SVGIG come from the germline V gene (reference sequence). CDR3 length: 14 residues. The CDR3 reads CASRSDRVQYEQYF. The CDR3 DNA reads TGTGCTAGCAGAAGCGACAGGGTCCAATACGAGCAGTACTTC.

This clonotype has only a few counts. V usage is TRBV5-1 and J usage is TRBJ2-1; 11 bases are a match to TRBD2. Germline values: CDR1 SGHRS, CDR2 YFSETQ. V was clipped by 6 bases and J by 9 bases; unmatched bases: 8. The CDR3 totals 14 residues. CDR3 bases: TGCGCCAGCACAGGACTAGCGGGTCGTTTTGAGCAGTTCTTC. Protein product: CASTGLAGRFEQFF.

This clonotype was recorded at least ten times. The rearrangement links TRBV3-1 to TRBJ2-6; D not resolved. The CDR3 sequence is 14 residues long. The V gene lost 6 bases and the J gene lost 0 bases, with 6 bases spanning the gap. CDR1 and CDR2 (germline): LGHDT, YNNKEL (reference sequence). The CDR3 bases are TGTGCCAGCAGTCGTAGCTCTGGGGCCAACGTCCTGACTTTC. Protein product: CASSRSSGANVLTF.

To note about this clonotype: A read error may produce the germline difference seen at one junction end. The CDR3 spells CGVGFSGWAYEQYF. Written as DNA, the CDR3 is TGCGGCGTGGGGTTTAGCGGGTGGGCCTACGAGCAGTACTTC. This chain uses TRBV29-1 with TRBJ2-4; 7 bases map to TRBD2. The tail of the sequence fits TRBJ2-7 better, so the J call may be wrong. The germline gives CDR1 SQVTM, CDR2 ANQGSEA. This CDR3 spans 14 amino acids.

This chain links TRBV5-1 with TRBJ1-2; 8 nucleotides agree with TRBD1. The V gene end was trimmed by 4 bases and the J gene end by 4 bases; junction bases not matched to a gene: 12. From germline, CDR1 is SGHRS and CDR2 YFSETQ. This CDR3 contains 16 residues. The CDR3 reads CASSLGTGGAPYGYTF. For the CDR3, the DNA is TGCGCCAGCAGCCTTGGGACAGGTGGAGCACCCTATGGCTACACCTTC.

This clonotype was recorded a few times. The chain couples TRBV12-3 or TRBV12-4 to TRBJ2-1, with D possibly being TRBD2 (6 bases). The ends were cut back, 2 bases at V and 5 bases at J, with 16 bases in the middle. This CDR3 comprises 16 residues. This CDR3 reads CASSLRGPGLNNEQFF. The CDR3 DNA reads TGTGCCAGCAGTTTAAGGGGCCCGGGACTCAACAATGAGCAGTTCTTC.

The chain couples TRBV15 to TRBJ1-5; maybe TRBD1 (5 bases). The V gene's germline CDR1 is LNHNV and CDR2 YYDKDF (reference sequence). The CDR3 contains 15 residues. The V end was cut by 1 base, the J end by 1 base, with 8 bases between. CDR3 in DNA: TGTGCCACCAGCAGAGCTCAGGGAAGCAATCAGCCCCAGCATTTT. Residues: CATSRAQGSNQPQHF. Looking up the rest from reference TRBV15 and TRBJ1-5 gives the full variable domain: DAMVIQNPRYQVTQFGKPVTLSCSQTLNHNVMYWYQQKSSQAPKLLFHYYDKDFNNEADTPDNFQSRRPNTSFCFLDIRSPGLGDTAMYLCATSRAQGSNQPQHFGDGTRLSIL.

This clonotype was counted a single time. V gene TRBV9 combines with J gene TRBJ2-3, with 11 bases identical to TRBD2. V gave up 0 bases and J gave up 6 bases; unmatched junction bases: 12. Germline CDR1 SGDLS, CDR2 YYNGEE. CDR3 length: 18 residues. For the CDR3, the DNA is TGTGCCAGCAGCGTAGCCCCCACTACTAGCGGGAGTCTCGATACGCAGTATTTT. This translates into CASSVAPTTSGSLDTQYF.

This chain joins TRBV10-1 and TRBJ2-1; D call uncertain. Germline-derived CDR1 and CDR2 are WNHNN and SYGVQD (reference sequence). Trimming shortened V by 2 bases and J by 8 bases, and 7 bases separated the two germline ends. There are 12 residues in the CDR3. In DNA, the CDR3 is TGCGCCAGCAGTGAGGGGGTCCATGAGCAGTTCTTC. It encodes CASSEGVHEQFF.

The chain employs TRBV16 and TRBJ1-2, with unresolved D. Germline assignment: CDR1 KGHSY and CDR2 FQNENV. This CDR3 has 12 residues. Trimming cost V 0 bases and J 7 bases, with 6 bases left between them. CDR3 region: CASSQSPLGYTF. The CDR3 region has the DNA TGTGCCAGCAGCCAATCCCCCCTTGGCTACACCTTC.